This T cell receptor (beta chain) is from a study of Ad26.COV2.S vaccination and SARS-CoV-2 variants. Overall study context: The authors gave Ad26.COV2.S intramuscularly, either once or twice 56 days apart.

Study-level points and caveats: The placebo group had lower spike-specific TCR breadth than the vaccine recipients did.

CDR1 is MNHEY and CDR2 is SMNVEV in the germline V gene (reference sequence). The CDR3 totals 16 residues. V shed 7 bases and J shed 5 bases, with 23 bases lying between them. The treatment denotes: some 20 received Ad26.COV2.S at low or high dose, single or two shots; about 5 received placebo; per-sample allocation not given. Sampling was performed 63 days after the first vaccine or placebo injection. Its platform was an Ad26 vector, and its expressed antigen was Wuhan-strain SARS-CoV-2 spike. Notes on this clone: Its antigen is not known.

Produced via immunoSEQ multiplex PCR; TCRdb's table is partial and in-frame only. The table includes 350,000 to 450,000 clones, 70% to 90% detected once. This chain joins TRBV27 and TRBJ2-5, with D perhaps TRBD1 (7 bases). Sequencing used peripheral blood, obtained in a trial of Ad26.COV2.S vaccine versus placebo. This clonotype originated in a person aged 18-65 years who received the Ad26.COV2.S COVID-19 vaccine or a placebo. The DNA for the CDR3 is TGTGCCAGCACCAAGATCGGCAGGGGGGCCTCCGAGACCCAGTACTTC. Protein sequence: CASTKIGRGASETQYF.